The 18 T cell receptor beta chains below all came from one sample that was sequenced in a study of early T cells in non-severe SARS-CoV-2 infection. TCRdb re-derived calls from the 5' RACE reads in MiXCR, one entry per CDR3 protein. The table shows under 85,000 distinct CDR3 sequences, with about 13% occurring only once. The sequencing input was whole blood. The source is an adult who was a healthcare worker with PCR-confirmed SARS-CoV-2 infection or an uninfected control (not recorded which).

This clonotype was counted only a few times. The rearrangement joins TRBV11-2 to TRBJ1-6; perhaps TRBD1 as D (6 bases). The length of the CDR3 is 15 residues. V was cut by 4 bases and J by 9 bases, with 16 bases left in between. Germline CDR1 and CDR2: SGHAT and FQNNGV. This CDR3 reads CASSSVAGGRSPLHF. CDR3 bases: TGTGCCAGCAGCTCCGTTGCCGGGGGCCGTTCACCCCTCCACTTT.

The V and J genes are TRBV4-2 and TRBJ2-3, with D unclear. This CDR3 comprises 15 residues. V lost 0 bases to trimming and J lost 0 bases, with 7 bases between them. Per the germline V gene, CDR1 is LGHNA and CDR2 is YNFKEQ. This chain's CDR3 is CASSQDPGSTDTQYF. CDR3 in DNA: TGTGCCAGCAGCCAAGACCCCGGCAGCACAGATACGCAGTATTTT.

This clonotype was counted at least ten times. This chain links TRBV28 with TRBJ2-3; TRBD2 is a possible D gene (6 bases). The CDR3 sequence is 17 residues long. Germline CDR1 is MDHEN and CDR2 is SYDVKM. The V end was cut by 5 bases, the J end by 1 base, with 19 bases between. The CDR3 coding sequence is TGTGCCAGCAGTCCCCTACTAGCCTTGGGGGGCACAGATACGCAGTATTTT. Translation gives CASSPLLALGGTDTQYF. The whole variable domain, filled in from reference TRBV28 and TRBJ2-3, reads DVKVTQSSRYLVKRTGEKVFLECVQDMDHENMFWYRQDPGLGLRLIYFSYDVKMKEKGDIPEGYSVSREKKERFSLILESASTNQTSMYLCASSPLLALGGTDTQYFGPGTRLTVL.

This chain uses TRBV29-1 with TRBJ1-1, with 12 bases fitting TRBD1. CDR3 length: 14 residues. V shed 3 bases and J 3 bases; nucleotides not matched to a gene: 2. Germline CDR1 reads SQVTM; CDR2 reads ANQGSEA. The DNA of the CDR3 is TGCAGCGTTGAGGGACAGGGGGCGGACACTGAAGCTTTCTTT. Translating gives CSVEGQGADTEAFF.

There are many counts of this clonotype. This rearrangement joins TRBV5-6 to TRBJ2-2; possible D gene TRBD2, 8 bases. The CDR3 contains 18 residues. V was cut by 4 bases and J by 0 bases, with 19 bases left in between. Germline CDR1 SGHDT, CDR2 YYEEEE. The CDR3 nucleotides are TGTGCCAGCAGCCTCCGGGACAGACTAGCGTCGAACACCGGGGAGCTGTTTTTT. Translated, it gives CASSLRDRLASNTGELFF.

The chain combines TRBV11-2 with TRBJ2-7; D is uncertain. Germline values: CDR1 SGHAT, CDR2 FQNNGV. The V end was cut by 0 bases, the J end by 4 bases, with 7 bases between. The CDR3 has 13 amino acids. CDR3 region: CASSLDSPYEQYF. In DNA, the CDR3 is TGTGCCAGCAGCTTAGACTCCCCGTACGAGCAGTACTTC. Full variable domain (remainder filled in from reference TRBV11-2 and TRBJ2-7): EAGVAQSPRYKIIEKRQSVAFWCNPISGHATLYWYQQILGQGPKLLIQFQNNGVVDDSQLPKDRFSAERLKGVDSTLKIQPAKLEDSAVYLCASSLDSPYEQYFGPGTRLTVT.

This clonotype was seen a handful of times. The rearrangement joins TRBV6-2 or TRBV6-3 to TRBJ2-2; the D is unclear. This CDR3 region has 17 residues. Germline loops: CDR1 MNHEY, CDR2 SVGEGT. V dropped 0 bases and J dropped 0 bases, with 11 bases sitting between them. The CDR3 DNA reads TGTGCCAGCAGTTACTCGGGCAGGCCGCCGAACACCGGGGAGCTGTTTTTT. Amino acid sequence: CASSYSGRPPNTGELFF.

The table lists this clonotype with many counts. V usage is TRBV9 and J usage is TRBJ1-2, with a tentative D call TRBD1 (6 bases). Trimming shortened V by 0 bases and J by 7 bases, and 10 bases separated the two germline ends. CDR1 SGDLS and CDR2 YYNGEE come from the germline V gene. The CDR3 is 13 residues long. The DNA for the CDR3 is TGTGCCAGCAGCGTAGGCGGGGGCCTTGGCTACACCTTC. Its protein is CASSVGGGLGYTF.

This clonotype showed up many times. At one of its ends the junction is not consistent with the germline gene, which may arise from a read error. The chain is built from TRBV7-2 and TRBJ1-1; no firm D call. Germline-derived CDR1 and CDR2 are SGHTA and FQGNSA. The CDR3 is made up of 18 amino acids. As DNA, the CDR3 is TGTGCCAGCAGCTTAGATACCCCCGACTTTTGGGGTTCATTTGAAGTTTTCTTT. This gives the protein CASSLDTPDFWGSFEVFF.

This rearrangement joins TRBV6-5 to TRBJ2-7, with 10 positions matching TRBD1. CDR1 is MNHEY and CDR2 is SVGAGI in the germline V gene. This CDR3 region has 15 residues. Trimming cost V 0 bases and J 5 bases; bases outside gene matches: 4. DNA for the CDR3: TGTGCCAGCAGTTACTCTGGGACAGGGGTTGACGAGCAGTACTTC. Residues: CASSYSGTGVDEQYF.

V usage is TRBV6-6 and J usage is TRBJ1-2; no firm D call. CDR3 length equals 13 residues. Germline lookup yields CDR1 MNHNY and CDR2 SVGAGI (reference sequence). The germline V and J ends were trimmed by 2 bases and 6 bases, with 10 bases remaining between them. The CDR3 DNA sequence: TGTGCCAGCAGTTACGGCCTTCTCAATGGCTACACCTTC. Its protein is CASSYGLLNGYTF.

This clonotype appeared many times. The V gene is TRBV2, the J gene TRBJ2-5; D might be TRBD1 (6 bases). The CDR3 sequence is 14 residues long. The V end was cut by 4 bases, the J end by 2 bases, with 11 bases between. Germline V gene lookup returns CDR1 SNHLY and CDR2 FYNNEI. CDR3 sequence (DNA): TGTGCCAGCAGTGCCGTGGACAGACAAGAGACCCAGTACTTC. It encodes CASSAVDRQETQYF.

The chain combines TRBV27 with TRBJ2-4; the match to TRBD2 covers 8 bases. Trimming removed 5 bases from V and 0 bases from J; junction bases left unmatched: 6. The CDR3 has 16 amino acids. CDR1 MNHEY and CDR2 SMNVEV come from the germline V gene (reference sequence). CDR3: CASSRGGILAKNIQYF. Here the CDR3 DNA reads TGTGCCAGCAGTCGCGGGGGGATACTAGCCAAAAACATTCAGTACTTC.

At least ten counts were recorded for this clonotype. CDR3 region: CASRGQLHSNQPQHF. The CDR3 bases are TGTGCCAGCAGGGGACAGTTGCATAGCAATCAGCCCCAGCATTTT. The gene calls are TRBV12-3 or TRBV12-4 and TRBJ1-5; 7 nucleotides match TRBD1. After removal of 6 bases from V and 0 bases from J, the junction contained 5 bases not matched to a gene. The CDR3 has 15 residues.

The chain carries TRBV5-1 and TRBJ2-1, with a weak D call TRBD2 (5 bases). There are 16 residues in the CDR3. V lost 5 bases to trimming and J lost 7 bases, with 22 bases between them. Germline CDR1 and CDR2: SGHRS and YFSETQ. CDR3: CASSLGLASGHNEQFF. The DNA for the CDR3 is TGCGCCAGCAGTCTCGGGCTGGCCAGCGGTCATAATGAGCAGTTCTTC.

This clonotype was picked up a small number of times. V usage is TRBV3-1 and J usage is TRBJ2-7, with a weak D call TRBD1 (5 bases). The CDR3 is made up of 13 amino acids. Trimming cost V 4 bases and J 3 bases, with 10 bases left between them. Germline CDR1 reads LGHDT; CDR2 reads YNNKEL (reference sequence). This CDR3 reads CASSPTAGYEQYF. CDR3 DNA: TGTGCCAGCAGCCCGACAGCCGGCTACGAGCAGTACTTC.

V gene TRBV19 combines with J gene TRBJ2-2; 7 nucleotides line up with TRBD1. CDR3 length: 12 amino acids. The V and J ends lost 10 bases and 7 bases, in that order; junction bases with no gene match: 6. The germline CDR1 and CDR2 sequences are LNHDA and SQIVND (reference sequence). CDR3 region: CATFQGVGELFF. The CDR3 DNA reads TGTGCCACCTTCCAGGGGGTCGGGGAGCTGTTTTTT.

In this sample, this clonotype turned up a few times. This rearrangement joins TRBV29-1 to TRBJ1-2, with D perhaps matching TRBD1 (5 bases). CDR3 length equals 16 residues. Looked up from germline, CDR1 is SQVTM and CDR2 is ANQGSEA. Trimming removed 7 bases at V and 3 bases at J, with 24 bases between. The CDR3 DNA sequence: TGCAGCGAGCACCGGGACGGGAATTCCGAGGACTATGGCTACACCTTC. This encodes CSEHRDGNSEDYGYTF.